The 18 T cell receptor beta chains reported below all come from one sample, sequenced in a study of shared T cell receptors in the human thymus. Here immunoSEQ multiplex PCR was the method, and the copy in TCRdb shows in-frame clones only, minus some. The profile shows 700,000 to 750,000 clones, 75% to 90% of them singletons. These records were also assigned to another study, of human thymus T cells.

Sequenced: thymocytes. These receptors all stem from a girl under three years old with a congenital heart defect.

In DNA form, the CDR3 reads TGTGCCAGCCAAGGAGCTCATGGCTACACCTTC. Amino acid sequence: CASQGAHGYTF. J is TRBJ1-2 and V is TRBV5-6; the D is unclear. V lost 7 bases and J 6 bases, leaving 10 bases between the germline ends. This CDR3 contains 11 residues. CDR1 and CDR2 (germline): SGHDT, YYEEEE.

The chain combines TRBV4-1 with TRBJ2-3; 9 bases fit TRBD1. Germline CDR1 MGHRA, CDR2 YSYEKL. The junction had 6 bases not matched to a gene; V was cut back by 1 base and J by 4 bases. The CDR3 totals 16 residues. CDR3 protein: CASSQGWTGVADTQYF. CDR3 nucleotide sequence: TGCGCCAGCAGCCAAGGGTGGACAGGGGTCGCAGATACGCAGTATTTT.

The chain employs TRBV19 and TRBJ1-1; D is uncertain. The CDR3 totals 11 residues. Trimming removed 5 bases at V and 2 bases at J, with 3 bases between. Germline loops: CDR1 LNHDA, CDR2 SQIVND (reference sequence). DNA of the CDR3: TGTGCCAGTAGTCCTAACACTGAAGCTTTCTTT. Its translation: CASSPNTEAFF.

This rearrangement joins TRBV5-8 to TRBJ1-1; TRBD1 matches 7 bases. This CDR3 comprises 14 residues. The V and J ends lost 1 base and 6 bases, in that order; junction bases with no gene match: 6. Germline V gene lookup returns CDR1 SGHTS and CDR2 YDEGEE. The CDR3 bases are TGTGCCAGCAGCTTGATAGGGGGCAGCCCTGAAGCTTTCTTT. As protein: CASSLIGGSPEAFF.

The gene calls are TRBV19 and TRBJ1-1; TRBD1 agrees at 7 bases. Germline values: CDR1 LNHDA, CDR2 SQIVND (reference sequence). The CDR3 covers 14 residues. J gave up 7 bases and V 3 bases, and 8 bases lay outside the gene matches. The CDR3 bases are TGTGCCAGTAGTATCTCAGGGGGTGGGAGTGAAGCTTTCTTT. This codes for CASSISGGGSEAFF.

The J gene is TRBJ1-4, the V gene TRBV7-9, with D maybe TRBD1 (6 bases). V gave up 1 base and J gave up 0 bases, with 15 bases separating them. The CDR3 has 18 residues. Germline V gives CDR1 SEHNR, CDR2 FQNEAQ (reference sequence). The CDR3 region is CASSLGRGAPATNEKLFF. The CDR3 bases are TGTGCCAGCAGCTTAGGTCGGGGGGCCCCTGCAACTAATGAAAAACTGTTTTTT.

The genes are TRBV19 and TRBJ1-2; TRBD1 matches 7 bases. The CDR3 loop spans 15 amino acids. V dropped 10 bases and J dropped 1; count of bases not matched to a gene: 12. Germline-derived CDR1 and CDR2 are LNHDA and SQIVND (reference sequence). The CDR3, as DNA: TGTGCCACAATGGAGAGGGACAGTGGTAACTATGGCTACACCTTC. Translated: CATMERDSGNYGYTF. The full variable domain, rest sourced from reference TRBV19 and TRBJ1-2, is DGGITQSPKYLFRKEGQNVTLSCEQNLNHDAMYWYRQDPGQGLRLIYYSQIVNDFQKGDIAEGYSVSREKKESFPLTVTSAQKNPTAFYLCATMERDSGNYGYTFGSGTRLTVV.

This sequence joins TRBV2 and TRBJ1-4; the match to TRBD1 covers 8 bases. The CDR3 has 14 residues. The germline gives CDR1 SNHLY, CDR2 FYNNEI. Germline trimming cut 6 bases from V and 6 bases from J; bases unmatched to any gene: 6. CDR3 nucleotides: TGTGCCAGCAGGCGGACAGGGAGAGATGAAAAACTGTTTTTT. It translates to CASRRTGRDEKLFF.

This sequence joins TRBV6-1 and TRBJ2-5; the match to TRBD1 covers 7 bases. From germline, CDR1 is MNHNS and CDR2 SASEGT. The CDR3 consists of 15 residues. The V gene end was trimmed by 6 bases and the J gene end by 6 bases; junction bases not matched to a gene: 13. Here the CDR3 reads CASSRRQGHGKTQYF. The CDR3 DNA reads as TGTGCCAGCAGCCGCCGACAGGGTCATGGGAAGACCCAGTACTTC.

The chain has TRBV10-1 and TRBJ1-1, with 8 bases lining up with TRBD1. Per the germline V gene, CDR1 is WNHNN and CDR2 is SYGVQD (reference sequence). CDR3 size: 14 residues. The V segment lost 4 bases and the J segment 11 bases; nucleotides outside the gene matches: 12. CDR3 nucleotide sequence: TGCGCCAGCAGTGCGACCCGGGAGGACAGGGTTGCTTTCTTT. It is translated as CASSATREDRVAFF.

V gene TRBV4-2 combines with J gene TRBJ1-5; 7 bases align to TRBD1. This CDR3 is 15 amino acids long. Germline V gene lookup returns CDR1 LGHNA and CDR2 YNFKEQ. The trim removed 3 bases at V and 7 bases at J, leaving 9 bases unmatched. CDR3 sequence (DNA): TGTGCCAGCAGCCAGACAGGGAACCCAGCACAGCCCCAGCATTTT. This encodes CASSQTGNPAQPQHF.

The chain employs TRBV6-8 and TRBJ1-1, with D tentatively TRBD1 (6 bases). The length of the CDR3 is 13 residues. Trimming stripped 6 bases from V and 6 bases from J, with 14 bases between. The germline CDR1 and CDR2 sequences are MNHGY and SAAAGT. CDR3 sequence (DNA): TGTGCCAGCAGCCGTCAAGAGGGGGCTGAAGCTTTCTTT. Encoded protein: CASSRQEGAEAFF.

CDR3 DNA: TGCAGCCCAACTGACAGGTCCGGCGGATACGAGCAGTACTTC. Amino acids: CSPTDRSGGYEQYF. V is TRBV29-1 and J is TRBJ2-7; TRBD1 is a possible D gene (6 bases). Looked up from germline, CDR1 is SQVTM and CDR2 is ANQGSEA. This CDR3 has 14 residues. Deletions cut 8 bases from V and 4 bases from J, with 21 bases between.

The CDR3 DNA is TGTGCCAGTAGTACCCAGAAGACAGGGCTTGTCGAGCAGTACTTC. Protein product: CASSTQKTGLVEQYF. The rearrangement joins TRBV19 to TRBJ2-7; 7 bases align to TRBD1. V was clipped by 4 bases and J by 6 bases; unmatched bases: 12. CDR1 is LNHDA and CDR2 is SQIVND in the germline V gene (reference sequence). The CDR3 contains 15 residues.

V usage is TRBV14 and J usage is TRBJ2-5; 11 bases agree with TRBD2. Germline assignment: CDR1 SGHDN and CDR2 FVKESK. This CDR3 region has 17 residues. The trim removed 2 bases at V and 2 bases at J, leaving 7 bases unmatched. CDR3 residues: CASSQSPSGGPQETQYF. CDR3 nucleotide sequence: TGTGCCAGCAGCCAATCGCCTAGCGGGGGGCCTCAAGAGACCCAGTACTTC. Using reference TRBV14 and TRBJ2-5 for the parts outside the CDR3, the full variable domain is EAGVTQFPSHSVIEKGQTVTLRCDPISGHDNLYWYRRVMGKEIKFLLHFVKESKQDESGMPNNRFLAERTGGTYSTLKVQPAELEDSGVYFCASSQSPSGGPQETQYFGPGTRLLVL.

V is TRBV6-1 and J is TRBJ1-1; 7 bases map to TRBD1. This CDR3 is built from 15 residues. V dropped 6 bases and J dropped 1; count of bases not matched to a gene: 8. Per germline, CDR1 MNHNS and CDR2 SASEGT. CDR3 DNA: TGTGCCAGCAGACAGGCCCGACAGGGGAACACTGAAGCTTTCTTT. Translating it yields CASRQARQGNTEAFF.

In DNA form, the CDR3 reads TGTGCCTCGCATCTCAGGGAACGTGGCTACACCTTC. Its protein product is CASHLRERGYTF. The chain recombines TRBV19 with TRBJ1-2, with a tentative D call TRBD1 (5 bases). In germline, CDR1 is LNHDA, CDR2 SQIVND (reference sequence). The CDR3 extends over 12 amino acids. The V and J ends lost 11 bases and 7 bases respectively, with 17 bases between them.

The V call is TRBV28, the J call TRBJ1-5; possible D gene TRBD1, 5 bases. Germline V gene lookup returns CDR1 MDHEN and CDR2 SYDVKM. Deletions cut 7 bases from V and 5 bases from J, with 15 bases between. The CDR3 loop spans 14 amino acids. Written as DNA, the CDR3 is TGTGCCAGCACCCTCGGGGGTTACGATCAGCCCCAGCATTTT. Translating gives CASTLGGYDQPQHF.